The T cell receptor (beta chain) under discussion was sequenced for a study of T cell responses to AZD1222 COVID-19 vaccine. Clones were read by immunoSEQ multiplex PCR, and TCRdb kept only the in-frame ones, dropping some. The table includes over 40,000 clones, about 83% detected once. Findings of the study overall: Targeting of unmutated variant regions was reportedly seen in nearly half of spike-specific TCRs.

Of note for this clone: Its antigen is currently unknown.

Trimming pared 2 bases from V and 3 bases from J, leaving 10 bases between. Germline CDR1 MNHNS, CDR2 SASEGT. This CDR3 has 14 residues. This clonotype originated in an adult in good health. The input for sequencing was peripheral blood, taken on day 0 of AZD1222 vaccination. V is TRBV6-1 and J is TRBJ1-1; maybe TRBD1 (5 bases). CDR3: CASSENRIDTEAFF. CDR3 DNA sequence: TGTGCCAGCAGTGAAAACAGGATCGACACTGAAGCTTTCTTT.